The sequence of this TCR beta chain was determined in a study of spatial heterogeneity in lung cancer. Time point in this sample: sample taken at primary tumor resection. Without sorting, whole RNA was sequenced from tumor, nontumor lung or frozen PBMC. TCRdb re-analysed the 5' RACE reads in MiXCR, keeping a single row per CDR3 protein. Of about 95,000 distinct CDR3 sequences listed, approximately 8.2% are singletons. A note on this clonotype: An end of the junction differs from the germline gene, which may be a read error.

The receptor's source is a male donor with early-stage non-small cell lung cancer. The starting material was PBMCs, obtained at surgery.

The CDR3 DNA sequence: TGTGTCAGCAGCCACCAACCGGGACAGGCAGACCCCTACGAGCAGTACTTC. This gives the protein CVSSHQPGQADPYEQYF. V gene TRBV3-1 combines with J gene TRBJ2-7; 8 positions agree with TRBD1. Germline lookup yields CDR1 LGHDT and CDR2 YNNKEL (reference sequence). The CDR3 consists of 17 residues.